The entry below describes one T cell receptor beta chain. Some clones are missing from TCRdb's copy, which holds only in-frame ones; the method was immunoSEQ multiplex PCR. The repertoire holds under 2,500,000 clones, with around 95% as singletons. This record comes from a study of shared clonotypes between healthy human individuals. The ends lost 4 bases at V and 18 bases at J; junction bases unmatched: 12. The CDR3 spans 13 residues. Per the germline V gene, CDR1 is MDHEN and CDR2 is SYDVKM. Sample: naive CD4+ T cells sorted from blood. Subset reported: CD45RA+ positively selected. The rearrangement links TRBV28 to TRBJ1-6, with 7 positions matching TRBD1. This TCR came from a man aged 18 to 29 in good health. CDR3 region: CASSSTHRGGTHF. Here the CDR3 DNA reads TGTGCCAGCAGTTCCACCCACAGGGGAGGTACCCACTTT.